The 14 T cell receptor beta chains below all came from one sample that was sequenced in a study of blood T cell repertoires in COVID-19. The table came from immunoSEQ multiplex PCR; TCRdb's copy has only in-frame clones and leaves some out. The sample lists around 72,000 clones, about four fifths occurring once. The specimen sequenced was peripheral blood. These receptors were taken from a woman aged 55-69 years with acute or convalescent COVID-19.

This chain connects TRBV18 to TRBJ2-3; the D is unclear. The germline V gene encodes CDR1 KGHSH and CDR2 LQKENI. Trimming left V 0 bases short and J 1 base short, with 14 bases between. The CDR3 loop spans 17 amino acids. The CDR3 reads CASSPPVAPTGTDTQYF. DNA of the CDR3: TGTGCCAGCTCACCACCGGTGGCCCCAACAGGCACAGATACGCAGTATTTT.

The J gene is TRBJ1-2, the V gene TRBV6-4, with TRBD1 identical over 8 bases. Trimming removed 5 bases from V and 9 bases from J; junction bases left unmatched: 11. Per the germline V gene, CDR1 is MRHNA and CDR2 is SNTAGT. There are 14 residues in the CDR3. The CDR3 loop is CASSPGQGLWSYTF. For the CDR3, the DNA is TGTGCCAGCAGTCCTGGACAGGGATTGTGGAGCTACACCTTC.

This clone was observed a few times. The chain employs TRBV6-5 and TRBJ1-2; 9 bases agree with TRBD1. The CDR3 is 14 amino acids. From germline, CDR1 is MNHEY and CDR2 SVGAGI. V trimming: 4 bases; J trimming: 8 bases; junction bases outside the gene matches: 8. This chain's CDR3 is CASSSTGGSRGYTF. CDR3 sequence (DNA): TGTGCCAGCAGTTCGACAGGGGGGTCACGGGGCTACACCTTC.

This clone was detected only once. This chain links TRBV3-1 (or the pseudogene TRBV3-2) with TRBJ1-1; D is undetermined. The CDR3 is made up of 17 amino acids. CDR1 LGHDT and CDR2 YNNKEL come from the germline V gene (reference sequence). V shed 2 bases and J shed 1 base, with 17 bases lying between them. The chain's CDR3 is CASSQRIPGRSNTEAFF. DNA for the CDR3: TGTGCCAGCAGCCAAAGGATTCCTGGGCGTTCGAACACTGAAGCTTTCTTT.

This clone turned up a few times. The CDR3, as DNA: TGTGCCAGCAGCTTAGATCCGGGGAGGCCTTATGGCTACACCTTC. This sequence encodes CASSLDPGRPYGYTF. This chain links TRBV7-2 with TRBJ1-2; no definite D call. V gave up 1 base and J gave up 5 bases, with 14 bases separating them. Germline CDR1 and CDR2: SGHTA and FQGNSA. This CDR3 spans 15 amino acids.

This clone was seen a few times. V usage is TRBV5-1 and J usage is TRBJ2-1; D gene unclear. V was clipped by 4 bases and J by 8 bases, with 10 bases between them. In germline, CDR1 is SGHRS, CDR2 YFSETQ. The CDR3 has 12 amino acids. The CDR3 spells CASSEQFYEQFF. The CDR3 DNA sequence: TGCGCCAGCAGCGAACAATTCTATGAGCAGTTCTTC.

This chain connects TRBV11-2 to TRBJ1-2; D not resolved. The CDR3 contains 13 residues. CDR1 is SGHAT and CDR2 is FQNNGV in the germline V gene. V dropped 5 bases and J dropped 6 bases, with 13 bases sitting between them. The CDR3 region has the DNA TGTGCCAGCAGCATGGCGGGGATCCATGGCTACACCTTC. It specifies CASSMAGIHGYTF.

This clone appeared once. The chain employs TRBV10-3 and TRBJ1-2; a weak D match, TRBD1 (6 bases). CDR1 and CDR2 (germline): ENHRY, SYGVKD. CDR3 size: 13 residues. Trimming left V 10 bases short and J 4 bases short, with 16 bases between. CDR3 DNA sequence: TGTGCCACCCAGGGGAACGAAATCTATGGCTACACCTTC. As protein: CATQGNEIYGYTF.

CDR3 sequence reads: CASRSYRGPDGYTF. Written as DNA, the CDR3 is TGTGCCAGCAGATCCTACAGGGGGCCGGATGGCTACACCTTC. The V and J genes are TRBV6-5 and TRBJ1-2; 9 bases map to TRBD1. Germline CDR1 reads MNHEY; CDR2 reads SVGAGI. There are 14 residues in the CDR3. With V trimmed by 6 bases and J by 6 bases, 8 bases remained unmatched.

This clone has only a few counts. The chain links TRBV2 to TRBJ2-2; D uncertain. The germline V and J ends were trimmed by 5 bases and 6 bases, with 7 bases remaining between them. The CDR3 runs to 12 residues. Germline V gene sequence: CDR1 SNHLY, CDR2 FYNNEI. CDR3 DNA sequence: TGTGCCAGCAGTATGAGTTCCGGGGAGCTGTTTTTT. Protein sequence: CASSMSSGELFF.

This clone appeared many times. The V call is TRBV2, the J call TRBJ1-2; D unclear. CDR3 length: 12 residues. V shed 8 bases and J shed 2 bases, with 9 bases lying between them. CDR1 and CDR2 from the germline V gene are SNHLY and FYNNEI. CDR3 residues: CASVRGNYGYTF. CDR3 coding DNA: TGTGCCAGCGTCCGAGGGAACTATGGCTACACCTTC. Full variable domain (rest looked up from reference TRBV2 and TRBJ1-2): EPEVTQTPSHQVTQMGQEVILRCVPISNHLYFYWYRQILGQKVEFLVSFYNNEISEKSEIFDDQFSVERPDGSNFTLKIRSTKLEDSAMYFCASVRGNYGYTFGSGTRLTVV.

V usage is TRBV29-1 and J usage is TRBJ2-1, with TRBD2 matching over 7 bases. Germline V gives CDR1 SQVTM, CDR2 ANQGSEA. This CDR3 spans 17 amino acids. After removal of 2 bases from V and 2 bases from J, the junction contained 12 bases not matched to a gene. The CDR3 reads CSVESLKAGSTYNEQFF. The CDR3 nucleotides read TGCAGCGTTGAAAGCCTTAAAGCGGGGTCCACCTACAATGAGCAGTTCTTC.

The chain links TRBV28 to TRBJ1-4; D might be TRBD1 (5 bases). The CDR3 is 16 amino acids. Germline CDR1 and CDR2: MDHEN and SYDVKM. Between the trimmed V and J ends, which lost 4 bases and 0 bases, there was a span of 12 bases. The CDR3 is CASSSRDSATNEKLFF. The CDR3 region has the DNA TGTGCCAGCAGTTCGAGGGACTCAGCAACTAATGAAAAACTGTTTTTT.

V is TRBV5-1 and J is TRBJ2-3, with 7 bases aligning to TRBD2. The CDR3 runs 17 residues. The V gene end was trimmed by 0 bases and the J gene end by 1 base; junction bases not matched to a gene: 8. The germline gives CDR1 SGHRS, CDR2 YFSETQ. This chain's CDR3 is CASSLANNLAGTDTQYF. CDR3 coding DNA: TGCGCCAGCAGCTTGGCCAATAACCTAGCGGGCACAGATACGCAGTATTTT.